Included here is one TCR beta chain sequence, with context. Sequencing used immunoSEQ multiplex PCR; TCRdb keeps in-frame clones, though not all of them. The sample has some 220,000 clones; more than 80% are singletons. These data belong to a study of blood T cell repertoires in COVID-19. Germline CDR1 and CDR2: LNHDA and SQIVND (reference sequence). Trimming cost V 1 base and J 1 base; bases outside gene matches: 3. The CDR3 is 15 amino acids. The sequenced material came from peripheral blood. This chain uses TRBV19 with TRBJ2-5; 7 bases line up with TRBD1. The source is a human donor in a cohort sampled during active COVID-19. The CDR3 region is CASSIARDSQETQYF. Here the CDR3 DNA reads TGTGCCAGTAGTATAGCCCGGGACAGCCAAGAGACCCAGTACTTC.